The next 18 T cell receptor beta chains were all read from a single sample in a study of vaccination effects on CD4 cells after COVID-19. ViraFEST used viral peptide pools to expand antigen-specific CD4+ T cells before sequencing. Culture proceeded for 10 days, and CD4+ T cells were then isolated. Vaccine recipients lacked prior SARS-CoV-2 infection and had negative nucleocapsid antibodies. The antigens for these receptors are not known. The repertoire was sequenced with immunoSEQ multiplex PCR; TCRdb's copy has only in-frame clones and lacks some. The sample records about 24,000 clones, over 55% being singletons. The sample was CD4+ T cells from PBMCs cultured with HCoV-OC43 spike peptides, taken before COVID-19 vaccination. Subset reported: HCoV-OC43 spike overlapping peptide pool stimulation. The source of these receptors is a human donor who received a COVID-19 vaccine.

This clone was seen more than once but under ten times. This chain uses TRBV25-1 with TRBJ1-2; unclear D gene. Germline V CDR1 and CDR2: MGHDK, SYGVNS. V lost 1 base to trimming and J lost 6 bases, with 12 bases between them. The CDR3 runs to 14 residues. CDR3 bases: TGTGCCAGCAGTGAATTCCTAGCCGGCGATGGCTACACCTTC. It translates to CASSEFLAGDGYTF.

This chain connects TRBV19 to TRBJ2-6, with unresolved D. The CDR3 is 18 residues long. Per the germline V gene, CDR1 is LNHDA and CDR2 is SQIVND (reference sequence). V lost 0 bases, J lost 3 bases, and 15 bases lay in between. CDR3 nucleotide sequence: TGTGCCAGTAGTATAGATCGAGTGGGGTCCGGTGGGGCCAACGTCCTGACTTTC. This translates into CASSIDRVGSGGANVLTF.

This clone is categorized as hyperexpanded. DNA of the CDR3: TGCGCCAGCAGCCTCGACAGGCCCAGTGGGCCCCAGCATTTT. It yields the protein CASSLDRPSGPQHF. The chain employs TRBV10-2 and TRBJ1-5, with D possibly TRBD1 on 6 matching bases. Trimming took off 6 bases at V and 9 bases at J, with 18 bases between the two ends. The CDR3 sequence is 14 residues long. Germline V CDR1 and CDR2: WSHSY, SAAADI.

The V and J genes are TRBV11-3 and TRBJ1-6; D possibly corresponds to TRBD1 (6 bases). Germline lookup yields CDR1 SGHNT and CDR2 YENEEA. Trimming removed 0 bases at V and 6 bases at J, with 12 bases between. CDR3 length: 16 residues. Here the CDR3 reads CASSLEQGLLNSPLHF. The CDR3 region has the DNA TGTGCCAGCAGCTTAGAGCAGGGGCTCCTTAATTCACCCCTCCACTTT. The variable domain in full, completed from reference TRBV11-3 and TRBJ1-6, reads EAGVVQSPRYKIIEKKQPVAFWCNPISGHNTLYWYLQNLGQGPELLIRYENEEAVDDSQLPKDRFSAERLKGVDSTLKIQPAELGDSAVYLCASSLEQGLLNSPLHFGNGTRLTVT.

The CDR3 nucleotides read TGTGCCACCAGCAGAGCCGGGACATACTCCTACGAGCAGTACTTC. It codes for CATSRAGTYSYEQYF. The chain carries TRBV15 and TRBJ2-7, with D perhaps TRBD1 (6 bases). The CDR3 is 15 residues long. Germline V lookup: CDR1 LNHNV, CDR2 YYDKDF (reference sequence). V lost 1 base and J lost 0, with 10 bases in between.

The chain carries TRBV3-1 (or the pseudogene TRBV3-2) and TRBJ2-1; D gene ambiguous. Trimming took off 2 bases at V and 7 bases at J, with 9 bases between the two ends. The CDR3 covers 13 residues. Per germline, CDR1 LGHDT and CDR2 YNNKEL (reference sequence). The CDR3 bases are TGTGCCAGCAGCCAATCGGAACGGAATGAGCAGTTCTTC. It encodes CASSQSERNEQFF.

This clone has only one observation. V usage is TRBV2 and J usage is TRBJ2-2; D possibly matches TRBD1 or TRBD2 (6 bases each). The length of the CDR3 is 13 residues. V shed 10 bases and J shed 7 bases, with 16 bases lying between them. The germline V gene has CDR1 SNHLY and CDR2 FYNNEI. Here the CDR3 reads CATAQGAGGELFF. The CDR3 nucleotides are TGTGCCACCGCACAGGGAGCGGGCGGGGAGCTGTTTTTT.

The chain is built from TRBV6-5 and TRBJ1-2; weak D call: TRBD1 (5 bases). The germline V and J ends were trimmed by 8 bases and 7 bases, with 20 bases remaining between them. This CDR3 contains 14 residues. Germline V gene sequence: CDR1 MNHEY, CDR2 SVGAGI. The CDR3 spells CASSPGMGTSGYTF. The CDR3 DNA reads as TGTGCCAGCTCGCCCGGGATGGGGACGAGTGGCTACACCTTC.

The CDR3 loop reads CASSILRDREIRAQYF. The CDR3 DNA reads as TGTGCCAGTAGTATCCTAAGGGACAGGGAGATTAGGGCGCAGTATTTT. This chain connects TRBV19 to TRBJ2-3; TRBD1 agrees at 9 bases. The length of the CDR3 is 16 residues. In germline, CDR1 is LNHDA, CDR2 SQIVND (reference sequence). V was clipped by 3 bases and J by 10 bases; unmatched bases: 14.

This clone was recorded a few times. The rearrangement uses TRBV11-2 and TRBJ2-2, with D possibly called TRBD1 or TRBD2 (6 bases each). V lost 6 bases, J lost 5 bases, and 19 bases lay in between. The CDR3 has 16 amino acids. The germline CDR1 and CDR2 sequences are SGHAT and FQNNGV. CDR3 DNA sequence: TGTGCCAGCAGTCCCGTGGGGCGGAGGGGGACCGGGGAGCTGTTTTTT. Protein sequence: CASSPVGRRGTGELFF.

This chain links TRBV7-9 with TRBJ2-7, with 10 bases aligning to TRBD1. With 3 bases clipped from V and 2 bases from J, the junction kept 4 bases outside the gene matches. Per germline, CDR1 SEHNR and CDR2 FQNEAQ (reference sequence). CDR3 length equals 15 residues. The DNA of the CDR3 is TGTGCCAGCAGCTTGGGGGACAGGGGACCCTACGAGCAGTACTTC. Its translation is CASSLGDRGPYEQYF.

In its sample, this clone was seen a few times. This chain connects TRBV30 to TRBJ2-7; 10 nucleotides align to TRBD1. The CDR3 loop spans 15 amino acids. Germline V gene sequence: CDR1 GTSNPN, CDR2 SVGIG (reference sequence). Trimming removed 0 bases from V and 7 bases from J; junction bases left unmatched: 9. The CDR3 protein is CAWSVRDRGLEEQYF. In DNA, the CDR3 is TGTGCCTGGAGTGTTCGTGACAGGGGGCTCGAAGAGCAGTACTTC.

V is TRBV5-4 and J is TRBJ2-7; no clear D gene. Trimming removed 3 bases from V and 0 bases from J, with 7 bases in between. This CDR3 spans 13 amino acids. CDR1 SGHNT and CDR2 YYREEE come from the germline V gene (reference sequence). DNA of the CDR3: TGTGCCAGCAGCTACGGTGCCTCCTACGAGCAGTACTTC. The encoded protein is CASSYGASYEQYF. The whole variable domain, filled in from reference TRBV5-4 and TRBJ2-7, reads ETGVTQSPTHLIKTRGQQVTLRCSSQSGHNTVSWYQQALGQGPQFIFQYYREEENGRGNFPPRFSGLQFPNYSSELNVNALELDDSALYLCASSYGASYEQYFGPGTRLTVT.

There are a few counts of this clone. The genes are TRBV7-9 and TRBJ2-1; the D gene is possibly TRBD2 (7 bases). V was cut by 3 bases and J by 8 bases, with 20 bases left in between. This CDR3 has 16 amino acids. Germline loops: CDR1 SEHNR, CDR2 FQNEAQ (reference sequence). The CDR3 coding sequence is TGTGCCAGCAGCTTGCGCGGGGGCTGGTCTCCTGATGAGCAGTTCTTC. This encodes CASSLRGGWSPDEQFF.

This chain uses TRBV11-2 with TRBJ2-7, with 8 nucleotides matching TRBD2. Losses at the gene ends were 0 bases for V and 2 bases for J; bases not matched to a gene: 3. CDR1 is SGHAT and CDR2 is FQNNGV in the germline V gene. The CDR3 is 15 amino acids. CDR3 DNA sequence: TGTGCCAGCAGCTTAGATACTAGCGGCACCTACGAGCAGTACTTC. Its protein is CASSLDTSGTYEQYF.

This clone occurred a few times. This chain joins TRBV7-8 and TRBJ2-7, with TRBD1 matching over 8 bases. This CDR3 is 14 amino acids long. Germline CDR1 is SGHVS and CDR2 is FQNEAQ. After removal of 5 bases from V and 7 bases from J, the junction contained 10 bases not matched to a gene. CDR3 loop: CASSMKRTGREQYF. The CDR3 DNA reads TGTGCCAGCAGCATGAAGCGGACAGGGCGGGAGCAGTACTTC.

V gene TRBV11-2 combines with J gene TRBJ1-2, with 7 bases that match TRBD1. V shed 5 bases, J shed 0 bases, and the junction held 3 bases outside the gene matches. The CDR3 is 14 amino acids. Germline V CDR1 and CDR2: SGHAT, FQNNGV. DNA of the CDR3: TGTGCCAGCAGCCCCGGGACAGCTAACTATGGCTACACCTTC. Its translation: CASSPGTANYGYTF.

The V and J genes are TRBV28 and TRBJ1-2; TRBD1 agrees at 9 bases. V was clipped by 6 bases and J by 2 bases; unmatched bases: 4. The CDR3 extends over 14 amino acids. Looked up from germline, CDR1 is MDHEN and CDR2 is SYDVKM. Here the CDR3 reads CASSTGGENYGYTF. CDR3 nucleotides: TGTGCCAGCAGCACAGGGGGCGAGAACTATGGCTACACCTTC.